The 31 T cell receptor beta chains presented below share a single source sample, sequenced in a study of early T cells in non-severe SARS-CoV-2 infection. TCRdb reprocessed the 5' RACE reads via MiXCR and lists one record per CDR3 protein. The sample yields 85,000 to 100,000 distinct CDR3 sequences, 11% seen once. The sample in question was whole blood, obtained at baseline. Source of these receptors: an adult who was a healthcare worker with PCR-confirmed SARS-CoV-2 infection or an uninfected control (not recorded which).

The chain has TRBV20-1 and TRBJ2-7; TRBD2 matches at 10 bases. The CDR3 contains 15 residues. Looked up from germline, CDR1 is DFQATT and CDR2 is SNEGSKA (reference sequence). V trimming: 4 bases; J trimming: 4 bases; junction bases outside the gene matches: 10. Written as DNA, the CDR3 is TGCAGTGCTAAACCGGGACTAGCGTCTTCTTACGAGCAGTACTTC. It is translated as CSAKPGLASSYEQYF.

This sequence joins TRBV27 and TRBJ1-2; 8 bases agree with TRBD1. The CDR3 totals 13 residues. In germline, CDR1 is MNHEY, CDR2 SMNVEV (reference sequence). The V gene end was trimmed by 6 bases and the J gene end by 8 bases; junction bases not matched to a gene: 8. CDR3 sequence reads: CASRGQGARGYTF. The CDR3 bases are TGTGCCAGCAGGGGGCAGGGGGCGAGAGGCTACACCTTC.

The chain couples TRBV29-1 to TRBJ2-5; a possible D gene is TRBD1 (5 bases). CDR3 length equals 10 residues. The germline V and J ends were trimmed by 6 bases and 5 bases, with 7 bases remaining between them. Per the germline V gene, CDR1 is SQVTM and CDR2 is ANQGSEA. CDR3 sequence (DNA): TGCAGCGTAGCAGGGGAGACCCAGTACTTC. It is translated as CSVAGETQYF. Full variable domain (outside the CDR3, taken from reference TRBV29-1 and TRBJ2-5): SAVISQKPSRDICQRGTSLTIQCQVDSQVTMMFWYRQQPGQSLTLIATANQGSEATYESGFVIDKFPISRPNLTFSTLTVSNMSPEDSSIYLCSVAGETQYFGPGTRLLVL.

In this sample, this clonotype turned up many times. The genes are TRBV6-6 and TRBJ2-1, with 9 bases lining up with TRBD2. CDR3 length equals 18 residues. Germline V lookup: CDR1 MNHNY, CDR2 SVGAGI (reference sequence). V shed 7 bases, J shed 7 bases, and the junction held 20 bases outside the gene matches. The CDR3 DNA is TGTGCCAGCACCCCACGGCGGGAGGGACCTAAGTTGGGTAATGAGCAGTTCTTC. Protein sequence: CASTPRREGPKLGNEQFF.

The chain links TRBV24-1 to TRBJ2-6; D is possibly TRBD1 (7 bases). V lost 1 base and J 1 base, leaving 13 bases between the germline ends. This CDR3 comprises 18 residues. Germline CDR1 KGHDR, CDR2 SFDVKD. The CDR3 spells CATSDFGRGESGANVLTF. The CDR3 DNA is TGTGCCACCAGTGATTTCGGCAGGGGGGAATCTGGGGCCAACGTCCTGACTTTC.

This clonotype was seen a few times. CDR3 DNA sequence: TGCGCCAGCAGCTTGGGGGCCCAGGAGCTACAAGAGACCCAGTACTTC. Protein sequence: CASSLGAQELQETQYF. This sequence joins TRBV5-1 and TRBJ2-5; D not certain. Germline values: CDR1 SGHRS, CDR2 YFSETQ. The CDR3 is 16 residues long. V was clipped by 0 bases and J by 2 bases, with 14 bases between them.

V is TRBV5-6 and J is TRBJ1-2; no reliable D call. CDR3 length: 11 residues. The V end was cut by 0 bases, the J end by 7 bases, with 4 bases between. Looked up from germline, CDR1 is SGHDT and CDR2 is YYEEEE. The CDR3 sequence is CASSLAGGYTF. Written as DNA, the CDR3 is TGTGCCAGCAGCTTGGCAGGTGGCTACACCTTC.

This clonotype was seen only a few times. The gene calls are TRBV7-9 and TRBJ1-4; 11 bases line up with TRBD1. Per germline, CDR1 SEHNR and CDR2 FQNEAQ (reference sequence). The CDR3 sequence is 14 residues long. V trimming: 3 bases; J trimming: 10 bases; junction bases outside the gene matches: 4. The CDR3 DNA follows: TGTGCCAGCAGCTTGGGACAGGGGGTTGGAAAACTGTTTTTT. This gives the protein CASSLGQGVGKLFF.

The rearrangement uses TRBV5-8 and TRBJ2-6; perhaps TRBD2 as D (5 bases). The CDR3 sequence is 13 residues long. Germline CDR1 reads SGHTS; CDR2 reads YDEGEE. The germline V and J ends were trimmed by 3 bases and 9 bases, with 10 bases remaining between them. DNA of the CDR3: TGTGCCAGCAGCTCGGGAATAATCAACGTCCTGACTTTC. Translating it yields CASSSGIINVLTF.

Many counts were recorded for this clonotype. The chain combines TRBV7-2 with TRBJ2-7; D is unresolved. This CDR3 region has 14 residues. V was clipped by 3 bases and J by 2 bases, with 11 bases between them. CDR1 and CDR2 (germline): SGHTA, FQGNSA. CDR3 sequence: CASSLVETPYEQYF. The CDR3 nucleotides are TGTGCCAGCAGCTTGGTGGAGACTCCCTACGAGCAGTACTTC.

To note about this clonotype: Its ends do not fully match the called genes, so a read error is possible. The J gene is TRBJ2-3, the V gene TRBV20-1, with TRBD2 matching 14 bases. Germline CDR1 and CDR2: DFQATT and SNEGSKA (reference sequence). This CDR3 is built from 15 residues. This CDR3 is CSVRLAGGVEGTQYF. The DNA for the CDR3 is TGCAGTGTTAGACTAGCGGGAGGGGTCGAAGGTACGCAGTATTTT.

CDR3 region: CASSQRSLPYNEQFF. CDR3 nucleotides: TGTGCCAGCAGCCAGCGTAGTCTGCCCTACAATGAGCAGTTCTTC. The rearrangement joins TRBV14 to TRBJ2-1; D is uncertain. Trimming shortened V by 3 bases and J by 2 bases, and 11 bases separated the two germline ends. The germline V gene encodes CDR1 SGHDN and CDR2 FVKESK. The CDR3 is 15 residues long.

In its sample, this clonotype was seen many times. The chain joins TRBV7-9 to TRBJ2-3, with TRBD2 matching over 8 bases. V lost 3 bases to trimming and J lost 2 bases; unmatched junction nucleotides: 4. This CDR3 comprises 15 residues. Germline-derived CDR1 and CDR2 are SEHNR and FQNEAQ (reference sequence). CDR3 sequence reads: CASSFKAGVTDTQYF. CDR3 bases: TGTGCCAGCAGCTTCAAAGCGGGAGTCACAGATACGCAGTATTTT.

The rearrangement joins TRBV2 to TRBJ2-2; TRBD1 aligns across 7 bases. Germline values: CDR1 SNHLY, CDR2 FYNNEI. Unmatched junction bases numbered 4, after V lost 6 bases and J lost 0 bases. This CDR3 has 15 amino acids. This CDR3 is CASSRQGANTGELFF. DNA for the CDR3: TGTGCCAGCAGCCGACAGGGCGCGAACACCGGGGAGCTGTTTTTT.

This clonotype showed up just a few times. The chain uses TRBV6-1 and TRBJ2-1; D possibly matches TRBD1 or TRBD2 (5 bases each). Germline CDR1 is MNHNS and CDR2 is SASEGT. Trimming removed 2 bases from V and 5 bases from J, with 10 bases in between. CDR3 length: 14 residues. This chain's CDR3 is CASSEWGPNNEQFF. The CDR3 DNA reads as TGTGCCAGCAGTGAATGGGGACCAAACAATGAGCAGTTCTTC.

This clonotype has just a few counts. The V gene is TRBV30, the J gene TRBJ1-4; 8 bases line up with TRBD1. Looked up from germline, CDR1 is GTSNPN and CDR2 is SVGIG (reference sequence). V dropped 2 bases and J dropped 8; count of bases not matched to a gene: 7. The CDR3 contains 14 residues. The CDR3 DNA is TGTGCCTGGAGTCCGCAGGGGGCGGGCGAAAAACTGTTTTTT. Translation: CAWSPQGAGEKLFF. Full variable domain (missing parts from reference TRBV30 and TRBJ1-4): SQTIHQWPATLVQPVGSPLSLECTVEGTSNPNLYWYRQAAGRGLQLLFYSVGIGQISSEVPQNLSASRPQDRQFILSSKKLLLSDSGFYLCAWSPQGAGEKLFFGSGTQLSVL.

The CDR3 nucleotides are TGTGCCAGCAGTGAGGATCATGTCGGGACAGAGCAGTTCTTC. The encoded protein is CASSEDHVGTEQFF. The chain combines TRBV2 with TRBJ2-1, with a possible D match to TRBD1 (6 bases). Trimming left V 3 bases short and J 10 bases short, with 16 bases between. CDR3 length: 14 amino acids. CDR1 is SNHLY, CDR2 FYNNEI, per germline.

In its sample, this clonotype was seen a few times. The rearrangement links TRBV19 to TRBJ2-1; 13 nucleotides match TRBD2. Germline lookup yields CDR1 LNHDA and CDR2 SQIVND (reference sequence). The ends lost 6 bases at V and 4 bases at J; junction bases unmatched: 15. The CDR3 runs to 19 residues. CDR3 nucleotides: TGTGCCAGTAGCATTACTTCCGGACTAGCGGGAGAGGTATACAATGAGCAGTTCTTC. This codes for CASSITSGLAGEVYNEQFF.

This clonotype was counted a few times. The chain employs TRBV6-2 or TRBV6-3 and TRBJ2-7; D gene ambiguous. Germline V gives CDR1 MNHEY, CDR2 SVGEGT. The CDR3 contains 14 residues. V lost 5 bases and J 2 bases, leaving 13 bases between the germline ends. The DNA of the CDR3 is TGTGCCAGCAGTCGACTTCTTCCGGCCTACGAGCAGTACTTC. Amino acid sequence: CASSRLLPAYEQYF.

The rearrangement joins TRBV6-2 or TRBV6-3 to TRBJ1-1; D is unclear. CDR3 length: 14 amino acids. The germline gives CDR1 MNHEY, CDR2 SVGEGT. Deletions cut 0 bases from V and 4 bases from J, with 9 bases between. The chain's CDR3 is CASSYSGSATEAFF. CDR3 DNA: TGTGCCAGCAGTTACTCGGGGTCTGCCACTGAAGCTTTCTTT.

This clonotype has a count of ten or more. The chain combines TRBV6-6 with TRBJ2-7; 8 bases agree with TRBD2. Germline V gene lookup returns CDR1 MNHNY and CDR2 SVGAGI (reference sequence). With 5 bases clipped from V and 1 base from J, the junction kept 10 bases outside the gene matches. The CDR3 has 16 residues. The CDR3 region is CASSRGLVLTSYEQYF. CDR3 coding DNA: TGTGCCAGCAGTCGGGGACTAGTCCTTACTTCCTACGAGCAGTACTTC.

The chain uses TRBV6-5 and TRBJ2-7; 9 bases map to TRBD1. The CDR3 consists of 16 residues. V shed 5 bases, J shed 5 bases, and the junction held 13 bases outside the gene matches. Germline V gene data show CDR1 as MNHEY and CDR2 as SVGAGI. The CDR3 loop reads CASSTTTGTGKDEQYF. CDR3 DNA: TGTGCCAGCAGTACTACTACCGGGACAGGGAAGGACGAGCAGTACTTC.

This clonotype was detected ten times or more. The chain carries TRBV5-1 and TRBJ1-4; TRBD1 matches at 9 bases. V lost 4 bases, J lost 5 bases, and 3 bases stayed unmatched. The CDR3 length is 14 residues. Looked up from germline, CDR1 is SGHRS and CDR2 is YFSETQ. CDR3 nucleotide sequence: TGCGCCAGCAGCGGAGGGACAGGGAATGAAAAACTGTTTTTT. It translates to CASSGGTGNEKLFF.

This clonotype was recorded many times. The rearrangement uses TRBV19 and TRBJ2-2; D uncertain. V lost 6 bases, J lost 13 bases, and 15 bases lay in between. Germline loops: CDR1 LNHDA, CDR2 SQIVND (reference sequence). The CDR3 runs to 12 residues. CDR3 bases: TGTGCCAGTAGGAGCATGGAATCGCGGCTGTTTTTT. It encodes CASRSMESRLFF.

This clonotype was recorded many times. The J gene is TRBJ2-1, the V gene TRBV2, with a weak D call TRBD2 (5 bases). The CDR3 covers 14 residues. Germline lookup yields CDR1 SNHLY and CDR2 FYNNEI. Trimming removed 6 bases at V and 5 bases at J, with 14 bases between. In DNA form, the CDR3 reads TGTGCCAGCAGGGAGGCGGCAGCAAACAATGAGCAGTTCTTC. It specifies CASREAAANNEQFF.

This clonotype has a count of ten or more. CDR3 loop: CASSLARYNEQFF. CDR3 sequence (DNA): TGTGCCAGCAGCTTAGCTAGGTACAATGAGCAGTTCTTC. V and J are TRBV7-8 and TRBJ2-1; D not certain. The CDR3 contains 13 residues. The V gene's germline CDR1 is SGHVS and CDR2 FQNEAQ. The V end was cut by 0 bases, the J end by 4 bases, with 4 bases between. Full variable domain (missing parts from reference TRBV7-8 and TRBJ2-1): GAGVSQSPRYKVAKRGQDVALRCDPISGHVSLFWYQQALGQGPEFLTYFQNEAQLDKSGLPSDRFFAERPEGSVSTLKIQRTQQEDSAVYLCASSLARYNEQFFGPGTRLTVL.

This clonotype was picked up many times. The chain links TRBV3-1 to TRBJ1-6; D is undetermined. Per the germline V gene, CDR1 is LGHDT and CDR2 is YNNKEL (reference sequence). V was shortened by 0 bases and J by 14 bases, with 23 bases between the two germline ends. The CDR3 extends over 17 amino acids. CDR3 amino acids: CASSQERGLAPMVALHF. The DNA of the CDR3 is TGTGCCAGCAGCCAAGAAAGAGGTTTAGCCCCAATGGTAGCCCTCCACTTT.

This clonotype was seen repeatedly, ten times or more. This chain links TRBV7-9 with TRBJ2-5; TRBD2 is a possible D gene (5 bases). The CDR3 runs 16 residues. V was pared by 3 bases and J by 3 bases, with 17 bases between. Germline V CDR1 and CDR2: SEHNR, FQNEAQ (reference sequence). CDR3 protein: CASSFPRGTHEETQYF. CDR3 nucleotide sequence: TGTGCCAGCAGCTTCCCCCGGGGTACCCATGAAGAGACCCAGTACTTC.

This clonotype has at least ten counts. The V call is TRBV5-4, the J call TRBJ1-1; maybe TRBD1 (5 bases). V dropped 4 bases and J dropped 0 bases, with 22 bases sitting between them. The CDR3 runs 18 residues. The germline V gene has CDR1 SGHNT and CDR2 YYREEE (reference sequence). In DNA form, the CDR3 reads TGTGCCAGCAGCCACACAACAGGTATGGGGGAGATGAACACTGAAGCTTTCTTT. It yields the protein CASSHTTGMGEMNTEAFF.

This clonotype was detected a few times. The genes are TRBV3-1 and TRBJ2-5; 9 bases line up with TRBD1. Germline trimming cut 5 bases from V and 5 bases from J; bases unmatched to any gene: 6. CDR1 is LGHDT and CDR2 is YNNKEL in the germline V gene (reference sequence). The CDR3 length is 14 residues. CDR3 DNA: TGTGCCAGCAGCTCCGGGACAGGGAAGGAGACCCAGTACTTC. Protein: CASSSGTGKETQYF.

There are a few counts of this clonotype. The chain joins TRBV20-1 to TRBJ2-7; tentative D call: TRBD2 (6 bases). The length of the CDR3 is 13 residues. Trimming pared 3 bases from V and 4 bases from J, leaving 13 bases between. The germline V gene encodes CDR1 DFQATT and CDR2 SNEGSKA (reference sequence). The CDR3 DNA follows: TGCAGTGCTAGGAAGCTAGCGACTTACGAGCAGTACTTC. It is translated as CSARKLATYEQYF.